These 8 T cell receptor beta chains originate from one sample sequenced in a study of early T cells in non-severe SARS-CoV-2 infection. Each CDR3 protein gets one entry after TCRdb re-called the 5' RACE reads with MiXCR. The table shows 54,000 or so distinct CDR3 sequences, with around 5.2% occurring only once. Sequenced material: whole blood. The receptor source for this set is an adult who was a healthcare worker with PCR-confirmed SARS-CoV-2 infection or an uninfected control (not recorded which).

This clonotype was seen a few times. The V call is TRBV2, the J call TRBJ2-4; the match to TRBD1 covers 9 bases. The V gene's germline CDR1 is SNHLY and CDR2 FYNNEI. The CDR3 covers 13 residues. With 5 bases clipped from V and 8 bases from J, the junction kept 4 bases outside the gene matches. CDR3 protein: CASSLDRGDIQYF. CDR3 in DNA: TGTGCCAGCAGTTTGGACAGGGGAGACATTCAGTACTTC.

A word on this clonotype: A much larger clonotype is one base distant, so this may be a read error. The genes are TRBV27 and TRBJ2-7; 7 bases map to TRBD2. CDR3 length equals 15 residues. The germline V gene has CDR1 MNHEY and CDR2 SMNVEV (reference sequence). CDR3 loop: CASSPRGLVSGELYF. CDR3 nucleotide sequence: TGTGCCAGCAGCCCCAGAGGACTAGTTTCTGGCGAGCTGTACTTC.

At least ten counts were recorded for this clonotype. The gene calls are TRBV5-1 and TRBJ2-1, with D perhaps matching TRBD1 or TRBD2 (6 bases each). Trimming stripped 3 bases from V and 5 bases from J, with 27 bases between. The CDR3 extends over 19 amino acids. Germline-derived CDR1 and CDR2 are SGHRS and YFSETQ. The CDR3 DNA reads TGCGCCAGCAGCTACGGGCTTAAAGGGGGGTCGTACCATAACAATGAGCAGTTCTTC. Protein product: CASSYGLKGGSYHNNEQFF.

In this sample, this clonotype turned up many times. V and J are TRBV10-3 and TRBJ2-1; D gene unclear. Germline V CDR1 and CDR2: ENHRY, SYGVKD. CDR3 size: 11 residues. The V end lost 4 bases, the J end lost 8 bases, and 6 bases lay between the germline ends. As DNA, the CDR3 is TGTGCCATCAGTGCCTCCGATGAGCAGTTCTTC. It specifies CAISASDEQFF.

Only a few counts were recorded for this clonotype. This rearrangement joins TRBV12-3 or TRBV12-4 to TRBJ2-2, with D tentatively TRBD1 (6 bases). The CDR3 spans 14 residues. V dropped 3 bases and J dropped 4 bases, with 9 bases sitting between them. This CDR3 reads CASSFGGPTGELFF. CDR3 DNA sequence: TGTGCCAGCAGTTTTGGGGGCCCCACCGGGGAGCTGTTTTTT.

V and J are TRBV11-2 and TRBJ2-3, with unresolved D. With 3 bases removed from V and 6 bases from J, the gap between germline ends came to 1 base. Germline V lookup: CDR1 SGHAT, CDR2 FQNNGV. CDR3 length: 10 amino acids. CDR3 nucleotides: TGTGCCAGCAGCTTGGATACGCAGTATTTT. Translated, it gives CASSLDTQYF.

The chain uses TRBV6-2 or TRBV6-3 and TRBJ2-3; D could derive from TRBD1 or TRBD2 (5 bases each). The CDR3 is 14 amino acids. CDR1 is MNHEY, CDR2 SVGEGT, per germline. The germline V and J ends were trimmed by 2 bases and 2 bases, with 8 bases remaining between them. Written as DNA, the CDR3 is TGTGCCAGCAGTTACACGGGGCCCACAGATACGCAGTATTTT. Translated: CASSYTGPTDTQYF.

This chain links TRBV19 with TRBJ2-2, with 8 bases fitting TRBD1. The CDR3 is 14 amino acids. V trimming: 6 bases; J trimming: 4 bases; junction bases outside the gene matches: 4. CDR1 and CDR2 from the germline V gene are LNHDA and SQIVND (reference sequence). CDR3 bases: TGTGCCAGTAGCGGACAGGGCCCCACCGGGGAGCTGTTTTTT. This translates into CASSGQGPTGELFF.